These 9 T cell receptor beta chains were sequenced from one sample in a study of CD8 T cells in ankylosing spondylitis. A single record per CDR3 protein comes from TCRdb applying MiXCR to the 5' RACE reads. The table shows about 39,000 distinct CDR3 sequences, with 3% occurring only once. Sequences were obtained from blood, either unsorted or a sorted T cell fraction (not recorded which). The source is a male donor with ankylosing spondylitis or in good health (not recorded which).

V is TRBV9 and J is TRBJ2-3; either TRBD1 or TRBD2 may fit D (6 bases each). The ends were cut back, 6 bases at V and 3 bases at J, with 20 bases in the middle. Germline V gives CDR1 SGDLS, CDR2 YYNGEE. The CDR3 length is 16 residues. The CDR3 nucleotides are TGTGCCAGCACCATCTCGACCGGGGGCTCGACAGATACGCAGTATTTT. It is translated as CASTISTGGSTDTQYF.

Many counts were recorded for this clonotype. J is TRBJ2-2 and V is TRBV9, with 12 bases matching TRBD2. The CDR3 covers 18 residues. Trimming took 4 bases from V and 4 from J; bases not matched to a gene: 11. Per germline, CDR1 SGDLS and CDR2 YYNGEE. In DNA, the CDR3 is TGTGCCAGCAGCTTGGCTAGCGGGGGGGTGAAGTTCACCGGGGAGCTGTTTTTT. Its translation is CASSLASGGVKFTGELFF.

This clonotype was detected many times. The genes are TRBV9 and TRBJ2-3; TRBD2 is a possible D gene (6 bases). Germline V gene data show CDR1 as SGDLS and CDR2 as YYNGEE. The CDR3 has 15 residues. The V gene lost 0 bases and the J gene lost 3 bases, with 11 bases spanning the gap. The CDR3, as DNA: TGTGCCAGCAGCGTAGGGCTAGCGAGGACAGATACGCAGTATTTT. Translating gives CASSVGLARTDTQYF.

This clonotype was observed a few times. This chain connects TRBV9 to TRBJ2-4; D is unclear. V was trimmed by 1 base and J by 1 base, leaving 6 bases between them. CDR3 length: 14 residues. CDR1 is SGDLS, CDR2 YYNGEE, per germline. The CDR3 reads CASSVTPAKNIQYF. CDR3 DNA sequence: TGTGCCAGCAGCGTAACCCCGGCCAAAAACATTCAGTACTTC.

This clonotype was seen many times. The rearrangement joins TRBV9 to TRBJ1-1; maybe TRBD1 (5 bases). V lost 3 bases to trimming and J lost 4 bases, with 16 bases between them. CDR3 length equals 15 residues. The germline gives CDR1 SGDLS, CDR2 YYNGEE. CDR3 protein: CASSAGVGGGTEAFF. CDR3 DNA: TGTGCCAGCAGCGCCGGGGTTGGGGGAGGCACTGAAGCTTTCTTT.

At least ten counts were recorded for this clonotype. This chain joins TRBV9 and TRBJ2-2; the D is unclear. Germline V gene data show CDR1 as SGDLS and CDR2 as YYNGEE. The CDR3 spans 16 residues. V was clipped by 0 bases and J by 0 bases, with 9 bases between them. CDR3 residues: CASSVAPRANTGELFF. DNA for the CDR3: TGTGCCAGCAGCGTAGCACCCAGAGCGAACACCGGGGAGCTGTTTTTT.

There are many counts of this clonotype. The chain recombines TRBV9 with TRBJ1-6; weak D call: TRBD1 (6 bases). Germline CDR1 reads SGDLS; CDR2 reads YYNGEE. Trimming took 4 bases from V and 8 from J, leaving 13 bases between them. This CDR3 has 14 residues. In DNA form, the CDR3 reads TGTGCCAGCAGCATTTCGGACAGCCATTCACCCCTCCACTTT. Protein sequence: CASSISDSHSPLHF.

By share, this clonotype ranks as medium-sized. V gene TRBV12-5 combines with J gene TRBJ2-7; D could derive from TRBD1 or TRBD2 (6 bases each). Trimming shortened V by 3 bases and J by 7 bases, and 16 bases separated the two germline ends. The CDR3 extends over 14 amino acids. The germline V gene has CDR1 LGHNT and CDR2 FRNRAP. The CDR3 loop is CASGFSTGRREQYV. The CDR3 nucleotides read TGTGCTAGTGGTTTCTCCACAGGGAGGAGGGAGCAGTACGTC.

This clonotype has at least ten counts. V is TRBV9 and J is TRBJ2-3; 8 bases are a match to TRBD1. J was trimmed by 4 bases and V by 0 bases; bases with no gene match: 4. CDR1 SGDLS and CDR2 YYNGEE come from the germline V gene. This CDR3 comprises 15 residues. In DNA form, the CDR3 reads TGTGCCAGCAGCGTAGCTCCGGACAGGGCAGATACGCAGTATTTT. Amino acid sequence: CASSVAPDRADTQYF.